This T cell receptor beta chain is from a study of blood T cell repertoires in COVID-19. Across the study: Whether acute or convalescent, the COVID-19 samples came from the United States, Italy and Spain. PBMCs, B-cell-depleted T cells, or T cells provided the cDNA or gDNA that made up the material.

Germline-derived CDR1 and CDR2 are SGHRS and YFSETQ. CDR3 size: 15 residues. The ends were cut back, 4 bases at V and 3 bases at J, with 13 bases in the middle. Per the original methods: Reference gene primer amplification gave nucleated cell count estimates. Measured with immunoSEQ multiplex PCR; TCRdb has only the in-frame clones, and not every one. V and J calls plus clone size are reproduced from that table; the DNA served to infer D and trimming. This table has 350,000 or so clones, around 87% appearing once. Enrollment of patients from Seattle took place during active infection, with longitudinal follow-up.

The chain joins TRBV5-1 to TRBJ1-4; D is unresolved. This TCR came from a woman between 25 and 40 years old with COVID-19, enrolled during active disease. The sample consisted of peripheral blood. CDR3 sequence: CASSPLGSANEKLFF. CDR3 DNA: TGCGCCAGCAGCCCCCTGGGGAGCGCTAATGAAAAACTGTTTTTT.